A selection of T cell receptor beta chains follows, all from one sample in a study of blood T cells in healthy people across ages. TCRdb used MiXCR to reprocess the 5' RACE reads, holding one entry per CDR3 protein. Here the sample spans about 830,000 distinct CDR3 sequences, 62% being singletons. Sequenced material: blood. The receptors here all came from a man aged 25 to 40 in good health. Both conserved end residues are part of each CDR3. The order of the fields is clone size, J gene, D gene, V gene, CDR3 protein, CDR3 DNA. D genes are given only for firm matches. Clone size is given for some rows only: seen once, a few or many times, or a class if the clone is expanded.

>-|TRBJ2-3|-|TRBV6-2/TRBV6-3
CASSSTGGHTDTQYF
TGTGCCAGCAGTTCGACGGGGGGACACACAGATACGCAGTATTTT
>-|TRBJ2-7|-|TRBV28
CASSFHPRQGSYEQYF
TGTGCCAGCAGTTTTCACCCTCGCCAGGGATCCTACGAGCAGTACTTC
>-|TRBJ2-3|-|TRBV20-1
CSARVGSAGHTQYF
TGCAGTGCTAGAGTCGGATCAGCGGGTCATACGCAGTATTTT
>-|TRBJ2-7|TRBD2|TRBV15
CATSRGSGGNNEQYF
TGTGCCACCAGCAGAGGTAGCGGGGGGAACAATGAGCAGTACTTC
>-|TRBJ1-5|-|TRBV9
CASSGGGSQGNQPQHF
TGTGCCAGCAGCGGAGGGGGGAGCCAGGGGAATCAGCCCCAGCATTTT
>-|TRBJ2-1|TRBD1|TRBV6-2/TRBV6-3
CATLGTGDSSYNEQFF
TGTGCCACCCTAGGGACAGGGGACAGTTCCTACAATGAGCAGTTCTTC
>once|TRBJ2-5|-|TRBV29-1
CSVATGAGEQYF
TGCAGCGTCGCAACAGGGGCGGGGGAGCAGTACTTC
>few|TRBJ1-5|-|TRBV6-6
CASNPLNQPQHF
TGTGCCAGCAACCCCCTCAATCAGCCCCAGCATTTT
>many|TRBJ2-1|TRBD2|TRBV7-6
CASSISGTKYNEQFF
TGTGCCAGCAGCATTTCCGGGACTAAATACAATGAGCAGTTCTTC
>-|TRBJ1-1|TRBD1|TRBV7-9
CASSFRGQGTEAFF
TGTGCCAGCAGCTTCAGGGGGCAGGGCACTGAAGCTTTCTTT
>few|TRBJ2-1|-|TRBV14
CASSQVGGSEQFF
TGTGCCAGCAGCCAAGTGGGAGGTAGCGAGCAGTTCTTC
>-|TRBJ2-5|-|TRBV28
CASTRTNQETQYF
TGTGCCAGCACCAGGACAAACCAAGAGACCCAGTACTTC
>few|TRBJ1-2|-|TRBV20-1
CSARGQVANYGYTF
TGCAGTGCTAGAGGGCAGGTCGCTAACTATGGCTACACCTTC
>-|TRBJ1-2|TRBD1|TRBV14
CASSQAPGTGLYGYTF
TGTGCCAGCAGCCAAGCGCCCGGGACAGGACTCTATGGCTACACCTTC
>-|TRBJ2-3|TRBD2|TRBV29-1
CSAGTRVDTQYF
TGCAGCGCCGGGACTAGGGTAGATACGCAGTATTTT
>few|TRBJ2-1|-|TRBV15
CATSSISEGKDEQFF
TGTGCCACCAGCAGTATTTCTGAGGGGAAGGATGAGCAGTTCTTC
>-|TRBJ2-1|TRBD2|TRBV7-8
CASSVDSGGNEQFF
TGTGCCAGCAGCGTAGATAGCGGGGGGAATGAGCAGTTCTTC
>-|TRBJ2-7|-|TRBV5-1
CASSLPADYEQYF
TGCGCCAGCAGCTTGCCGGCGGATTACGAGCAGTACTTC
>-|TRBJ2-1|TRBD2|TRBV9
CASSAGLAAGNEQFF
TGTGCCAGCAGCGCGGGACTAGCGGCCGGCAATGAGCAGTTCTTC
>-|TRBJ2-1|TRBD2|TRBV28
CASSLRLAALSQQFF
TGTGCCAGCAGTTTACGGCTAGCGGCCCTCTCCCAGCAGTTCTTC
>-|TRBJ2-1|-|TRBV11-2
CASSREYRAYYNEQFF
TGTGCCAGCAGCCGGGAATACAGAGCTTACTACAATGAGCAGTTCTTC
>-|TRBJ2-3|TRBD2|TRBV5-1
CASSSRLAGHPTDTQYF
TGCGCCAGCAGCTCTAGACTAGCGGGGCACCCGACAGATACGCAGTATTTT
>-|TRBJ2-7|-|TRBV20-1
CSARAPGVDYEQYF
TGCAGTGCTAGAGCCCCAGGGGTGGACTACGAGCAGTACTTC
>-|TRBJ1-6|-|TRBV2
CASSRKGEPTSNSPLHF
TGTGCCAGCAGCCGAAAGGGGGAGCCGACGAGTAATTCACCCCTCCACTTT
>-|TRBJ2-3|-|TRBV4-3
CASSQDSLGTLWGDTQYF
TGCGCCAGCAGCCAAGACTCGCTCGGGACTTTATGGGGAGATACGCAGTATTTT
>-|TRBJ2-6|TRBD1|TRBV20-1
CSARGTGLSGANVLTF
TGCAGTGCTCGCGGGACAGGGCTCTCTGGGGCCAACGTCCTGACTTTC
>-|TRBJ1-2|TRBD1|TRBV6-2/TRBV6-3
CASSYRGLSGYTF
TGTGCCAGCAGTTACAGGGGGCTGAGTGGCTACACCTTC
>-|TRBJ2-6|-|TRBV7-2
CASSRATSGANVLTF
TGTGCCAGCTCCAGGGCCACCTCTGGGGCCAACGTCCTGACTTTC
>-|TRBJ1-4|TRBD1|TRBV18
CASSTTQGANEKLFF
TGTGCCAGCTCAACGACACAGGGGGCTAATGAAAAACTGTTTTTT
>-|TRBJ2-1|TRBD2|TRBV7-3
CASSPVGGGNLGNEQFF
TGTGCCAGCAGCCCGGTGGGGGGGGGAAATTTAGGCAATGAGCAGTTCTTC
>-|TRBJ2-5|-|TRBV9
CASSSSGAPQETQYF
TGTGCCAGCAGCTCATCGGGGGCTCCTCAAGAGACCCAGTACTTC
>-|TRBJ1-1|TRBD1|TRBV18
CASSPFVDRTNTEAFF
TGTGCCAGCTCACCCTTCGTGGACAGGACGAACACTGAAGCTTTCTTT
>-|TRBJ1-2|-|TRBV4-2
CASSQDLEGRSYGYTF
TGTGCCAGCAGCCAAGATTTGGAGGGGAGGTCCTATGGCTACACCTTC
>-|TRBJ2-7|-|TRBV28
CASDLGIGVLNEQYF
TGTGCCAGCGACTTGGGAATAGGGGTTCTGAACGAGCAGTACTTC
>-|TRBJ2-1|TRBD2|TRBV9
CAGSGSGGGNEQFF
TGTGCCGGCAGCGGGAGCGGGGGGGGCAATGAGCAGTTCTTC
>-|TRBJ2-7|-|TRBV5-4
CASSLAASPYEQYF
TGTGCCAGCAGCTTGGCGGCCAGCCCCTACGAGCAGTACTTC
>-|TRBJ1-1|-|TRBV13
CASSPEQGLGQAFF
TGTGCCAGCAGCCCTGAACAGGGTTTGGGACAAGCTTTCTTT
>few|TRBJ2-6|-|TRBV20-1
CSARPGGPTGANVLTF
TGCAGTGCCAGACCCGGGGGTCCAACTGGGGCCAACGTCCTGACTTTC
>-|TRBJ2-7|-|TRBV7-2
CASSLGKRGEQYF
TGTGCCAGCAGCTTGGGGAAGCGAGGGGAGCAGTACTTC
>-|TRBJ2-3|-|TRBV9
CASSPRGPATDTQYF
TGTGCCAGCAGCCCACGGGGGCCAGCCACAGATACGCAGTATTTT
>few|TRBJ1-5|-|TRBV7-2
CASSLRGLGGNQPQHF
TGTGCCAGCAGCTTAAGAGGATTAGGCGGTAATCAGCCCCAGCATTTT
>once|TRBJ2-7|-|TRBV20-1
CSAFWGLEQYF
TGCAGTGCCTTCTGGGGCCTCGAGCAGTACTTC
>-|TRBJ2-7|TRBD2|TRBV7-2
CASSSPTSDYEQYF
TGTGCCAGCAGCTCCCCGACTAGCGACTACGAGCAGTACTTC
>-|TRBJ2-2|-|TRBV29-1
CSVEDRRSNTGELFF
TGCAGCGTTGAAGATCGCAGATCGAACACCGGGGAGCTGTTTTTT
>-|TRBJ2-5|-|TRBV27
CASSPDVGTETQYF
TGTGCCAGCAGTCCCGATGTGGGGACAGAGACCCAGTACTTC
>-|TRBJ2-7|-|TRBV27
CASSFTGSDYEQYF
TGTGCCAGCAGTTTTACGGGGAGTGACTACGAGCAGTACTTC
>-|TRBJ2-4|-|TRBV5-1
CASSSTGGLGEQYF
TGCGCCAGCAGCTCGACTGGGGGATTGGGAGAGCAGTACTTC
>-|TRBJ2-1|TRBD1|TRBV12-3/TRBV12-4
CASSLRTGPSYNEQFF
TGTGCCAGCAGTCTCCGGACAGGGCCGTCCTACAATGAGCAGTTCTTC
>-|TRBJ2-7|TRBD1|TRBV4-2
CASSHRTGQYNEQYF
TGTGCCAGCAGCCACCGGACAGGGCAATACAATGAGCAGTACTTC
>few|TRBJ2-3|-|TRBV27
CASSLLGFPDTQYF
TGTGCCAGCAGTTTATTAGGGTTCCCAGATACGCAGTATTTT
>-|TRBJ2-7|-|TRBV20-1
CSADKFDDYEQYF
TGCAGTGCTGATAAATTCGACGACTACGAGCAGTACTTC
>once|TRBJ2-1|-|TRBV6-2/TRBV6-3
CASRPPGLTYNEQFF
TGTGCCAGCCGCCCGCCGGGACTGACCTACAATGAGCAGTTCTTC
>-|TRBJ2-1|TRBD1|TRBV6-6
CASTPGQGANEQFF
TGTGCCAGCACCCCCGGACAGGGGGCTAATGAGCAGTTCTTC